This T cell receptor (beta chain) was captured in a study of human T cells and chemical hapten exposure. TCRdb called the RACE reads again in MiXCR, with one record for every CDR3 protein. The top ten clones hold 10% of a sample with more than 95,000 distinct CDR3 sequences, less than 35% of them seen once. The time point was: patch test 3, about 24 weeks after DPC sensitization. Treatment reported: therapeutic diphenylcyclopropenone sensitization with weekly scalp DPC. The sequenced sample was whole blood, obtained in connection with sensitization to the hapten diphenylcyclopropenone (DPC). The receptor was derived from a man aged 35-49 years with alopecia areata. Some clones in this sample may be carry-over from other donors' samples.

The CDR3 sequence: CASSPWVGEKLFF. The CDR3 DNA reads as TGTGCCAGCAGTCCATGGGTTGGTGAAAAACTGTTTTTT. The V call is TRBV6-6, the J call TRBJ1-4; D is uncertain. The V gene's germline CDR1 is MNHNY and CDR2 SVGAGI (reference sequence). The CDR3 loop spans 13 amino acids. Trimming left V 5 bases short and J 7 bases short, with 11 bases between.